This is a list of T cell receptor beta chains from one sample in a study of metastatic and nonmetastatic thyroid tumors. TCRdb re-called clones via MiXCR from the PCR reads. The repertoire holds tens of thousands of clones, with around 24% as singletons. The sample consisted of tumor tissue. The receptors originated from a female donor with papillary thyroid cancer or a benign thyroid nodule (not recorded which). Some clones in this sample may be carry-over from other donors' samples. Both conserved end residues are part of each CDR3. Fields, in order: CDR3 length, J gene, V gene, clone size, D gene, CDR3 DNA, CDR3 protein. A D gene is named only where the DNA matches it firmly. Clone size, where shown, is once, few, many, or a class for clones that have expanded.

len: 13
j_gene: TRBJ1-2
v_gene: TRBV6-2/TRBV6-3
abundance: many
d_gene: NA
CDR3nt: TGTGCCAGCACTAACTGGGGGACTCGTGGCTACACCTTC
CDR3aa: CASTNWGTRGYTF

len: 15
j_gene: TRBJ2-7
v_gene: TRBV5-1
abundance: once
d_gene: NA
CDR3nt: TGCGCCAGCAGCTTGTATGGCAGTTTGATTTCCGAGCAGTACTTC
CDR3aa: CASSLYGSLISEQYF

len: 16
j_gene: TRBJ2-7
v_gene: TRBV11-2
abundance: NA
d_gene: NA
CDR3nt: TGTGCCAGCAGCTTAGGACGCGGGAAGGCGCTGTACGAGCAGTACTTC
CDR3aa: CASSLGRGKALYEQYF

len: 16
j_gene: TRBJ2-1
v_gene: TRBV19
abundance: NA
d_gene: NA
CDR3nt: TGTGCCAGTAGTATAATAGGGCTAAGCCTCAGCAATGAGCAGTTCTTC
CDR3aa: CASSIIGLSLSNEQFF

len: 14
j_gene: TRBJ2-2
v_gene: TRBV5-1
abundance: NA
d_gene: NA
CDR3nt: TGCGCCAGCAGCTTGGACGGAAACACCGTGGAGTTGTTTTTT
CDR3aa: CASSLDGNTVELFF

len: 14
j_gene: TRBJ2-5
v_gene: TRBV3-1
abundance: many
d_gene: NA
CDR3nt: TGTGCCAGCAGCCAAGGCGGACCACAAGAGACCCAGTACTTC
CDR3aa: CASSQGGPQETQYF

len: 13
j_gene: TRBJ1-4
v_gene: TRBV2
abundance: many
d_gene: NA
CDR3nt: TGTGCCAGCAGTGAACAGGGCAGCGAAAAACTGTTTTTT
CDR3aa: CASSEQGSEKLFF

len: 17
j_gene: TRBJ1-5
v_gene: TRBV20-1
abundance: NA
d_gene: TRBD1
CDR3nt: TGCAGTGCTAGGGGGGCCGGGACAGGGTGGAGCAATCAGCCCCAGCATTTT
CDR3aa: CSARGAGTGWSNQPQHF

len: 13
j_gene: TRBJ2-7
v_gene: TRBV20-1
abundance: many
d_gene: TRBD2
CDR3nt: TGCAGTGCTAGAGAGCGGGAGGGAAGCGAGCAGTACTTC
CDR3aa: CSAREREGSEQYF

len: 17
j_gene: TRBJ1-5
v_gene: TRBV12-3/TRBV12-4
abundance: many
d_gene: TRBD1
CDR3nt: TGTGCCAGCAGTCCTCTGGGACAGGGGGCGCTGAACGAGCCCCAGCATTTT
CDR3aa: CASSPLGQGALNEPQHF

len: 12
j_gene: TRBJ1-1
v_gene: TRBV15
abundance: NA
d_gene: NA
CDR3nt: TGTGCCACCAGCGACAGGAACACTGAAGCTTTCTTT
CDR3aa: CATSDRNTEAFF

len: 11
j_gene: TRBJ2-7
v_gene: TRBV6-9
abundance: few
d_gene: NA
CDR3nt: TGTGCCAGCAGTTCCCACTACGAGCAGTACTTC
CDR3aa: CASSSHYEQYF

len: 14
j_gene: TRBJ2-7
v_gene: TRBV12-3/TRBV12-4
abundance: few
d_gene: NA
CDR3nt: TGTGCCAGCAGTCCGCTATCTGGGCCCAACGAGCAGTACTTC
CDR3aa: CASSPLSGPNEQYF

len: 15
j_gene: TRBJ2-5
v_gene: TRBV28
abundance: NA
d_gene: NA
CDR3nt: TGTGCCAGCAAGGTTTGGCTGGCAGGCCAAGAGACCCAGTACTTC
CDR3aa: CASKVWLAGQETQYF

len: 12
j_gene: TRBJ1-2
v_gene: TRBV3-1
abundance: NA
d_gene: TRBD1
CDR3nt: TGTGCCAGCAGCCAGACAGGGAGCGGCAACACCTTC
CDR3aa: CASSQTGSGNTF

len: 16
j_gene: TRBJ1-2
v_gene: TRBV3-1
abundance: few
d_gene: NA
CDR3nt: TGTGCCAGCAGCCAAGACGATTGGGGGCTTAACTATGGCTACACCTTC
CDR3aa: CASSQDDWGLNYGYTF

len: 15
j_gene: TRBJ2-1
v_gene: TRBV5-1
abundance: few
d_gene: TRBD2
CDR3nt: TGCGCCAGCAGTTTCGGGACTAGTCGGTACAATGAGCAGTTCTTC
CDR3aa: CASSFGTSRYNEQFF

len: 13
j_gene: TRBJ2-1
v_gene: TRBV11-3
abundance: NA
d_gene: NA
CDR3nt: TGTGCCAGCAGCTTAGATAGACTTAATGAGCAGTTCTTC
CDR3aa: CASSLDRLNEQFF

len: 13
j_gene: TRBJ2-1
v_gene: TRBV27
abundance: many
d_gene: TRBD1
CDR3nt: TGTGCCAGCAGAGACAGGGAATACAATGAGCAGTTCTTC
CDR3aa: CASRDREYNEQFF

len: 12
j_gene: TRBJ2-1
v_gene: TRBV5-1
abundance: NA
d_gene: NA
CDR3nt: TGCGCCAGCAGCTTTGGTAACAATGAGCAGTTCTTC
CDR3aa: CASSFGNNEQFF

len: 13
j_gene: TRBJ2-2
v_gene: TRBV20-1
abundance: NA
d_gene: NA
CDR3nt: TGCAGTGCAAGCCGCCAGGGCACCGGGGAGCTGTTTTTT
CDR3aa: CSASRQGTGELFF

len: 17
j_gene: TRBJ2-7
v_gene: TRBV19
abundance: many
d_gene: TRBD1
CDR3nt: TGTGCCAGTAGTATAGATCTATGGGGGACAGGGAACTACGAGCAGTACTTC
CDR3aa: CASSIDLWGTGNYEQYF

len: 17
j_gene: TRBJ2-4
v_gene: TRBV7-2
abundance: few
d_gene: NA
CDR3nt: TGTGCCAGCAGCTTAGCGCCAGGGGGAGGTTCCAAAAACATTCAGTACTTC
CDR3aa: CASSLAPGGGSKNIQYF